Given below is one TCR beta chain in context. These data originate in a study of technical replicates of blood from a handful of donors. Measured with immunoSEQ multiplex PCR; TCRdb has only the in-frame clones, and not every one. This repertoire shows 50,000 to 70,000 clones, over 85% found once; its top ten account for approximately 3.9%. The V end lost 0 bases, the J end lost 2 bases, and 10 bases lay between the germline ends. Germline V gene lookup returns CDR1 LNHNV and CDR2 YYDKDF (reference sequence). The CDR3 has 15 residues. Material: PBMCs. The chain joins TRBV15 to TRBJ2-5, with D unresolved. The sequence derives from a human donor in good health. Some clones in this sample may be carry-over from other donors' samples. CDR3 amino acids: CATSRDRLEQETQYF. The CDR3 DNA is TGTGCCACCAGCAGAGATCGGCTAGAACAAGAGACCCAGTACTTC.